Listed below are T cell receptor beta chains from one sample, sequenced in a study of lymphopenia after photon versus proton radiotherapy. Measured with immunoSEQ multiplex PCR; TCRdb has only the in-frame clones, and not every one. Of tens of thousands of clones listed, 83% were seen once; the top ten hold less than 35%. The sample consisted of peripheral blood, taken from a patient treated with photon-based radiotherapy. Receptors originate from a man aged 50 to 60 with gastric cancer. Both conserved end residues are trimmed from each CDR3.

>TRBJ1-5|TRBV28|12
ASSFGTGNQPQH
>TRBJ2-1|TRBV27|11
ASSLDRVNEQF
>TRBJ2-1|TRBV27|13
ASSPVDGSGFSQF
>TRBJ1-1|TRBV30|9
AWRGQTEAF
>TRBJ2-3|TRBV6-1|12
ASRTGGGTDTQY
>TRBJ2-7|TRBV2|11
ASRLAGAYEQY
>TRBJ2-1|TRBV6-4|15
ASSDSNSGRAYNEQF
>TRBJ1-3|TRBV18|13
ASSPDGGSGNTIY
>TRBJ2-4|TRBV28|14
ASSWPGAVAKNIQY
>TRBJ2-7|TRBV29-1|11
SVVDGVSYEQY
>TRBJ2-3|TRBV19|14
ASSIWGSAGTDTQY
>TRBJ2-1|TRBV5-4|14
ASSSRTSGRASEQF
>TRBJ2-1|TRBV5-1|13
ASSRGLAPSGEQF
>TRBJ2-3|TRBV25-1|13
ASSVGGRSTDTQY
>TRBJ1-5|TRBV5-8|10
ASSPYNQPQH
>TRBJ2-3|TRBV2|11
ASIAGGTDTQY
>TRBJ1-2|TRBV5-5|13
ASSLASGGLYGYT
>TRBJ2-7|TRBV6-1|12
ASSEARQRYEQY
>TRBJ2-7|TRBV12-5|13
ASGLVPGGRIEQY
>TRBJ2-7|TRBV6-1|12
ASRTGGSTYEQY